Listed here is a single TCR beta chain. Its antigen is unidentified. Across several immunoSEQ plates, the genomic DNA of each subset was split evenly. Data came from immunoSEQ multiplex PCR; TCRdb stores just in-frame clones and leaves some out. In the table there are approximately 1.5 million clones, 95% to 99% of which are singletons. The data were taken from a study of shared clonotypes between healthy human individuals. All donors were healthy HIV-negative adults lacking recent acute infections or vaccinations. Findings and limits, study-wide: Naive subsets usually exceeded memory subsets in estimated richness.

This receptor was obtained from a man aged 30-40 years in good health. Material: naive CD4+ T cells sorted from blood. The subset was: CD45RA+ positively selected.

Here the CDR3 DNA reads TGCGCCAGCAGCCAAGAAAGACAGTACGAGCAGTACTTC. Translating it yields CASSQERQYEQYF. The chain carries TRBV4-3 and TRBJ2-7, with D maybe TRBD1 (5 bases). CDR1 and CDR2 (germline): LGHNA, YSLEER. The V and J ends lost 0 bases and 4 bases respectively, with 7 bases between them. CDR3 size: 13 residues.